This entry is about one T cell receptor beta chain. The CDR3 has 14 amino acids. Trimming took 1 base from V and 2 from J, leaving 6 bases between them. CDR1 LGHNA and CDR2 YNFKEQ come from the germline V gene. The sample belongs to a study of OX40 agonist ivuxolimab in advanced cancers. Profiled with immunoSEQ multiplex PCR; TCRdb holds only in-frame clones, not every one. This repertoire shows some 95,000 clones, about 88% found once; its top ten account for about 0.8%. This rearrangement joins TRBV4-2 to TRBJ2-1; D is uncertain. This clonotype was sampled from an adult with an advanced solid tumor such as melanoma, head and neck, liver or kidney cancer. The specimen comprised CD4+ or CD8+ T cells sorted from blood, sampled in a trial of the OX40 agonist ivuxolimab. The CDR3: CASSQAETYNEQFF. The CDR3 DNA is TGTGCCAGCAGCCAAGCGGAGACCTACAATGAGCAGTTCTTC.